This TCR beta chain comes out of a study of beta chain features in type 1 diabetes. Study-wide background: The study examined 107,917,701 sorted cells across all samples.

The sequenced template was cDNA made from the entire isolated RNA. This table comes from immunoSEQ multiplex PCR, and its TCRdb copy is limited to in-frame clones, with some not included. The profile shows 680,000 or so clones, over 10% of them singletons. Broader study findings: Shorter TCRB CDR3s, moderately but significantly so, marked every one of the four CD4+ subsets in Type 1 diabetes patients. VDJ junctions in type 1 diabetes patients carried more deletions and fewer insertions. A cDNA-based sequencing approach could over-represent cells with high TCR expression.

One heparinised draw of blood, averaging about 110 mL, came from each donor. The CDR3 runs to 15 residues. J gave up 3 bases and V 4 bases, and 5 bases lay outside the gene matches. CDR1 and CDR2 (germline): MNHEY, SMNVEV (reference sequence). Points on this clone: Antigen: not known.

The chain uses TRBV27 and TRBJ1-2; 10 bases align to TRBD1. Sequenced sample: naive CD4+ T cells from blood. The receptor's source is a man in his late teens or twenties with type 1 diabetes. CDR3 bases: TGTGCCAGCAGTTCCCCTGGGACAGGGGACTATGGCTACACCTTC. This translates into CASSSPGTGDYGYTF.